A selection of T cell receptor beta chains follows, all from one sample in a study of cytomegalovirus exposure and HLA in healthy donors. Produced via immunoSEQ multiplex PCR; TCRdb's table is partial and in-frame only. The sample has about 130,000 clones; 85% to 90% are singletons. Sequenced material: PBMCs. The source of these receptors is a woman aged 18-29 years in good health and CMV-seronegative. The CDR3 runs from the conserved cysteine through the conserved F or W. Each record gives: D gene, J gene, V gene, clone size, CDR3 DNA, CDR3 protein. D genes are given only for firm matches. For some rows the clone size is stated as once, few or many, or as a class when expanded; others skip it.

NA | TRBJ1-6 | TRBV5-8 | NA | TGTGCCAGCAGCGTCCAAGGGGACTATAATTCACCCCTCCACTTT | CASSVQGDYNSPLHF
NA | TRBJ1-2 | TRBV19 | NA | TGTGCCAGTAGTCTCGGGATTCTAGATGGCTACACCTTC | CASSLGILDGYTF
NA | TRBJ2-7 | TRBV6-5 | NA | TGTGCCAGCAGTTACGCAGCTAGGTACGAGCAGTACTTC | CASSYAARYEQYF
NA | TRBJ1-2 | TRBV7-9 | NA | TGTGCCAGCAGCCCCGGTTCGGGGGACGGCTACACCTTC | CASSPGSGDGYTF
NA | TRBJ1-1 | TRBV5-1 | NA | TGCGCCAGCAGCTTTGGGGGGGAGAACACTGAAGCTTTCTTT | CASSFGGENTEAFF
NA | TRBJ2-5 | TRBV5-1 | NA | TGCGCCAGCAGCCCAGGGATGGGGGAGACCCAGTACTTC | CASSPGMGETQYF
NA | TRBJ1-3 | TRBV7-2 | NA | TGTGCCAGCTCTCCCGGGGTTTCTGGAAACACCATATATTTT | CASSPGVSGNTIYF
TRBD1 | TRBJ1-5 | TRBV7-9 | once | TGTGCCAGCAGCTTGGACAGGGATTCGGGCCATCAGCCCCAGCATTTT | CASSLDRDSGHQPQHF
TRBD2 | TRBJ2-1 | TRBV2 | NA | TGTGCCAGCAGTGTGACTGCGGGGGGGAACAATGAGCAGTTCTTC | CASSVTAGGNNEQFF
TRBD1 | TRBJ1-4 | TRBV5-4 | NA | TGTGCCAGCAGGGACTGGACAGGGCATAAGGCTAATGAAAAACTGTTTTTT | CASRDWTGHKANEKLFF
NA | TRBJ2-1 | TRBV29-1 | NA | TGCAGCGGACTACACCGGAGCTCCTACAATGAGCAGTTCTTC | CSGLHRSSYNEQFF
TRBD2 | TRBJ2-5 | TRBV12-5 | NA | TGTGCCGCTAGTGCGGGGGACCGGTGGGAGACCCAGTACTTC | CAASAGDRWETQYF
TRBD1 | TRBJ1-2 | TRBV10-3 | NA | TGTGCCATCAGTGAGTTAACAGGGGGCGTACCGGATGGCTACACCTTC | CAISELTGGVPDGYTF
NA | TRBJ2-3 | TRBV5-1 | once | TGCGCCAGCAGCTTGGATAGGCCCGGGTCCGATACGCAGTATTTT | CASSLDRPGSDTQYF
NA | TRBJ2-3 | TRBV5-1 | NA | TGCGCCAGCAGCCCGAACGGGGGCACAGATACGCAGTATTTT | CASSPNGGTDTQYF
TRBD1 | TRBJ1-3 | TRBV2 | NA | TGTGCCAGCTCACTTCGGACAGGCTCTGGAAACACCATATATTTT | CASSLRTGSGNTIYF
NA | TRBJ2-7 | TRBV5-1 | NA | TGCGCCAGCAGCTTGGCCAACTCGCGGGACAGAAGCTACGAGCAGTACTTC | CASSLANSRDRSYEQYF
NA | TRBJ1-1 | TRBV12-5 | NA | TGTGCTAGTGGTTTCACAGGCCTAATGAACACTGAAGCTTTCTTT | CASGFTGLMNTEAFF
TRBD1 | TRBJ1-2 | TRBV5-4 | NA | TGTGCCAGCAGCTTTTCCGGGACAGCGAACTATGGCTACACCTTC | CASSFSGTANYGYTF
NA | TRBJ2-1 | TRBV7-3 | NA | TGTGCCAGCAGCTTATTTAGAGCCTCTTCCTACAATGAGCAGTTCTTC | CASSLFRASSYNEQFF
TRBD2 | TRBJ2-3 | TRBV7-8 | NA | TGTGCCAGCAGCTTTCGACTAGCGGGGGCAGATACGCAGTATTTT | CASSFRLAGADTQYF
TRBD1 | TRBJ1-3 | TRBV6-5 | NA | TGTGCCACCCACAGGGGGCCTGGAAACACCATATATTTT | CATHRGPGNTIYF
NA | TRBJ2-3 | TRBV5-1 | NA | TGCGCCAGCGGCTCCAACGGGGGTGCCACAGATACGCAGTATTTT | CASGSNGGATDTQYF
TRBD2 | TRBJ2-5 | TRBV27 | NA | TGTGCCAGCAGTAACATTGAAGCGGGGGTTAGACAAGAGACCCAGTACTTC | CASSNIEAGVRQETQYF
TRBD1 | TRBJ1-2 | TRBV7-9 | NA | TGTGCCAGCAGCGCTTCGATGGGGACAGGGGCCGGCTACACCTTC | CASSASMGTGAGYTF
NA | TRBJ1-2 | TRBV7-9 | NA | TGTGCCAGCAGCACCGACCGGGGGGGCTATGGCTACACCTTC | CASSTDRGGYGYTF
NA | TRBJ1-1 | TRBV7-7 | NA | TGTGCTAGCAGCTTAGATCGAGGGTCTGAAGCTTTCTTT | CASSLDRGSEAFF
NA | TRBJ2-2 | TRBV4-1 | NA | TGCGCCAGCAGCCAGTGGCTAGTGATCGGGGAGCTGTTTTTT | CASSQWLVIGELFF
NA | TRBJ1-2 | TRBV5-1 | NA | TGCGCCAGCAGCTTGGTCGGCAGGGTAGAAGCTAACTATGGCTACACCTTC | CASSLVGRVEANYGYTF
TRBD2 | TRBJ2-2 | TRBV9 | NA | TGTGCCAGCAGCGTAGATCCAGCGGGGAGCGGGGAGCTGTTTTTT | CASSVDPAGSGELFF
NA | TRBJ1-1 | TRBV7-9 | NA | TGTGCCAGCAGCTTTCGCGGGGGAAGACAAGCTGGCGCTGAAGCTTTCTTT | CASSFRGGRQAGAEAFF
NA | TRBJ1-1 | TRBV28 | NA | TGTGCCGCCAACGCGGGACGGGAAGCTTTCTTT | CAANAGREAFF
NA | TRBJ1-1 | TRBV7-9 | NA | TGTGCCAGCAGCTTTATTTCGAACACTGAAGCTTTCTTT | CASSFISNTEAFF
TRBD1 | TRBJ2-3 | TRBV5-1 | NA | TGCGCCAGCAGACCTGGCCCGGGACAGGTTCCAGATACGCAGTATTTT | CASRPGPGQVPDTQYF
NA | TRBJ1-2 | TRBV5-4 | once | TGTGCCAGCAGCTTGACAGAGAACTATGGCTACACCTTC | CASSLTENYGYTF
TRBD1 | TRBJ1-3 | TRBV6-5 | NA | TGTGCCAGCAGTTACCTCGGGACAGGGGAACACACCATATATTTT | CASSYLGTGEHTIYF
NA | TRBJ2-7 | TRBV9 | NA | TGTGCCAGCAGCGAGGTCGGAGGGGTCTACGAGCAGTACTTC | CASSEVGGVYEQYF
TRBD1 | TRBJ2-1 | TRBV10-3 | NA | TGTGCCATCAGCTTTGTCACAGGGGGCTCGCCGAGAGCTTACAATGAGCAGTTCTTC | CAISFVTGGSPRAYNEQFF
NA | TRBJ2-2 | TRBV7-3 | few | TGTGCCAGCAGCTACACGGGGGTCTCCGGGGAGCTGTTTTTT | CASSYTGVSGELFF
NA | TRBJ2-5 | TRBV28 | NA | TGTGCCAGCAGTTTATTGGGGCGGCTGCAAGAGACCCAGTACTTC | CASSLLGRLQETQYF
TRBD1 | TRBJ2-7 | TRBV7-9 | many | TGTGCCAGCAGACGAGGACAGGGGGCTTTATACGAGCAGTACTTC | CASRRGQGALYEQYF
NA | TRBJ2-2 | TRBV9 | NA | TGTGCCAGCCACCTGGGGCCGAACACCGGGGAGCTGTTTTTT | CASHLGPNTGELFF
NA | TRBJ2-7 | TRBV9 | NA | TGTGCCAGCAGCGTAGCGCCCGGGAAAACTTACGAGCAGTACTTC | CASSVAPGKTYEQYF
TRBD2 | TRBJ2-3 | TRBV5-1 | NA | TGCGCCAGCAGCTTGGCCCCTCCTGGGGGGGATCGCACAGATACGCAGTATTTT | CASSLAPPGGDRTDTQYF
NA | TRBJ2-2 | TRBV7-3 | NA | TGTGCCAGCAGCTTAAGGCGGGGGCTCAACACCGGGGAGCTGTTTTTT | CASSLRRGLNTGELFF